The sequence of this TCR beta chain was determined in a study of long-term antiretroviral therapy in people with HIV (dated by TCRdb to 2021 to 2024). Regarding the complete study: The earliest samples were collected approximately a decade before the 2015 WHO recommendation for immediate ART, a period when ART was typically delayed until CD4 counts fell. Whether ART initiation and durable HIV suppression were associated with changes in peripheral blood TRB repertoire composition and diversity was tested in a retrospective serial study. A total of approximately 200 cryopreserved PBMC samples came from 25 to 35 adults with confirmed HIV infection and were collected serially over a mean of approximately six years (range 1-12). Among the approximately 30 participants with HIV, more than ten were female. No cross-contamination during QIAcube processing was shown when test extractions of a monoclonal T-cell line were performed alongside over 25 polyclonal samples. The investigation overall reported the following: ART initiation was associated with a significant increase in TRB diversity, but diversity stayed significantly below transplant donor controls even after long-term ART. No data were available on ART adherence, viral resistance or therapy changes, limiting inferences about post-ART repertoire changes. CDR3 length ranges in HIV repertoires were narrower than in controls, and network structure suggested an antigen-experienced repertoire with only a slight naive shift after ART. At every time point, the repertoire was dominated by expanded TRB clones first identified before ART initiation, although this dominance fluctuated and, in many PLHIV, declined after ART. Limited PBMC availability meant only the TCR beta chain was sequenced, without alpha chain pairing. The samples span the years 2004 to 2017, and the ART regimens used at that time may not be as effective as current regimens. Because cell numbers in pre-ART samples were limited, unsorted PBMC were profiled instead of sorted CD4+ and CD8+ T cells.

Sequencing of the TRB variable region was done with the immunoSEQ hsTCRB v3.0 assay at survey level resolution. The targeted TRB sequencing depth was about 40,000-50,000 T-cell genomes per sample. Pooled TRB libraries were sequenced on an Illumina MiSeq with a v3 150-cycle kit. In the paper's pipeline: Repertoire analysis was run in R within a reproducible Nextflow workflow that covered QC, data transformation and analysis. LymphoSeq2, an R package for exploring AIRR-Seq data, was used to implement custom analyses. After excluding a few samples that yielded fewer than 5000 total TRB sequences, around 190 HIV repertoires remained for analysis. Among the 170 to 200 HIV repertoires that were kept, under 60 were collected before ART initiation and roughly 130 were collected after ART initiation. Repertoires were downsampled to 5000 TRB nucleotide sequences, with summary statistics averaged over 100 downsampling iterations. Only TRB sequences with CDR3 regions of at least seven amino acids were retained for analysis. A Shannon entropy-derived clonality score and the Gini coefficient were used to measure diversity. In repertoire networks, the top 5000 CDR3 amino acid sequences were linked whenever an edit distance of one separated two sequences. GLIPH2 predicted antigen specificity groups and MHC restriction for TRB CDR3 amino acid sequences. CDR3 amino acid sequences were matched against VDJdb and McPAS-TCR to flag known CMV, EBV, HIV or tissue antigen associations. Pre-ART, post-ART and control groups were compared with Wilcoxon signed-rank tests and Holm-Bonferroni correction. TCRdb obtained this table from immuneACCESS and retained in-frame rearrangements with V and J assigned. These tables miss some clones; where compared with another copy, unresolved V genes account for less than half of the shortfall, and the remainder is unexplained. V and J calls plus clone size are reproduced from that table; the DNA served to infer D and trimming. Here the sample has tens of thousands of clones; roughly 80% occur a single time. The top ten clonotypes cover approximately 12% of the sample.

Inclusion was restricted to participants for whom at least one PBMC sample before ART initiation and at least two post-ART samples were available. Treatment was received in the United States of America by all participants with HIV. Cryopreserved samples of about 0.9-11 million PBMC were thawed and washed before DNA extraction. At the time of the earliest PBMC sample, participants with HIV were aged between roughly 23 and 60 years. PBMC samples were contributed by each participant from 1-4 timepoints before ART initiation and 2-8 timepoints after ART initiation, with a median of 7 samples. For every participant, serial HIV viral load, CD4+ T-cell count, ART history and demographic data were obtained. Genomic DNA was extracted from unsorted PBMC with a Qiagen kit on a QIAcube, with processing performed in batches of 12 samples. A distance of 8 bases separates the germline ends of V and J, which lose 0 bases and 6 bases respectively. According to the germline V gene, CDR1 reads SGHDN and CDR2 reads FVKESK. From the cysteine up to the phenylalanine, the CDR3 has a length of 13 residues. The entry retains the CDR3 DNA only, 39 bases that are in frame from base 1.

Of note for this clone: Its target antigen remains unknown. Base qualities are missing; no much larger clone stands one base away.

The material was unsorted PBMCs, obtained 1.6 years after starting antiretroviral therapy. The sequence came from a man aged 35 to 55 with HIV. This sequence uses TRBV14 and TRBJ1-2; confidence is insufficient to name the D gene. The CDR3 is CASSQDYINGYTF. The DNA is as follows: TGTGCCAGCAGCCAAGATTACATCAATGGCTACACCTTC. When the CDR3 is completed using the reference TRBV14 and TRBJ1-2 genes on either side, the full variable domain is EAGVTQFPSHSVIEKGQTVTLRCDPISGHDNLYWYRRVMGKEIKFLLHFVKESKQDESGMPNNRFLAERTGGTYSTLKVQPAELEDSGVYFCASSQDYINGYTFGSGTRLTVV.